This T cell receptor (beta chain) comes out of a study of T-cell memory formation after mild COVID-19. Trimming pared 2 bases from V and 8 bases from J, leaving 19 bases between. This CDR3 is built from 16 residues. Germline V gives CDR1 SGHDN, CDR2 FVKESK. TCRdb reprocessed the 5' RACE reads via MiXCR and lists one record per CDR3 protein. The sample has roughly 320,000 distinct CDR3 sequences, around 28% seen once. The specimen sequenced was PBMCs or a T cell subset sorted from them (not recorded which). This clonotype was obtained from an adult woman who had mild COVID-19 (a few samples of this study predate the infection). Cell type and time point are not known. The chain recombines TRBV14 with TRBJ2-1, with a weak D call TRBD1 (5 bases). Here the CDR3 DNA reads TGTGCCAGCAGCCAATTTAGTGCAGGGTATGGCGATGAGCAGTTCTTC. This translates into CASSQFSAGYGDEQFF.